This T cell receptor (beta chain) comes out of a study of cytomegalovirus exposure and HLA in healthy donors. Study-level information: Earlier, fewer than 130 million unique TCR beta sequences were recovered from 200 million or so T cells by an analysis. Whole-study results and caveats: Rare sequences made up most TCRs, while some public TCRs were found in many donors.

A note on this clone: Antigen: not known.

This CDR3 has 14 amino acids. Germline V gives CDR1 LNHDA, CDR2 SQIVND (reference sequence). Trimming took 4 bases from V and 9 from J; bases not matched to a gene: 3. PCR used 60 Vbeta primers and 13 Jbeta primers. Original analysis: A follow-up analysis tallied tens of millions of unique TCR beta chains, roughly 11 million shared. Assay: immunoSEQ multiplex PCR; the TCRdb copy retains only in-frame clones and omits some. From that table come the V and J calls and clone size; the DNA was used to work out D and trimming. The table includes about 170,000 clones, approximately 67% detected once. The sequencing input was PBMCs. The receptor was isolated from a man in his forties in good health and CMV-seronegative. The genes are TRBV19 and TRBJ2-1; 13 positions match TRBD2. CDR3 nucleotide sequence: TGTGCCAGTAGTAGGACTAGCGGGAGTGCTGAGCAGTTCTTC. Encoded protein: CASSRTSGSAEQFF.